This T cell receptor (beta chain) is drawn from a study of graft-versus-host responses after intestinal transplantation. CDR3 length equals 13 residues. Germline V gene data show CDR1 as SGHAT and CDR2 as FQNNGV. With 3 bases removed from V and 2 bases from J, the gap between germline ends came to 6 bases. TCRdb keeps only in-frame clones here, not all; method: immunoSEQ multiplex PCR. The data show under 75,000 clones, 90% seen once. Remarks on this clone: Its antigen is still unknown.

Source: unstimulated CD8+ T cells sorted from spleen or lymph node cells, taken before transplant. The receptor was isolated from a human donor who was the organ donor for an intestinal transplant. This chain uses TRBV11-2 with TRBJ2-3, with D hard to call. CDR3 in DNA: TGTGCCAGCAGCTTGGGCATCACAGATACGCAGTATTTT. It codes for CASSLGITDTQYF.